This T cell receptor beta chain was captured in a study of T cell repertoires in cytomegalovirus infection. Looking at the study overall: It can be stated that public TCR beta signatures indicated CMV infection as well as a matching HLA type.

In TCRdb, the reads were re-called with MiXCR into one record per CDR3 protein. Of more than 400,000 distinct CDR3 sequences in the sample, approximately 25% are singletons; the top ten hold roughly 13%. General study points: Predominance within the ex vivo response was attributable to HLA-C-restricted CMV-specific TCR beta clonotypes.

Worth noting for this clonotype: Antigen unknown.

This receptor was obtained from a human donor in good health (CMV status not recorded). Some clones in this sample may be carry-over from other donors' samples. Material for sequencing was PBMCs.

CDR3 bases: TGTGCCAGCATGATTATGAACACTGAAGCTTTCTTT. Amino acid sequence: CASMIMNTEAFF. The V call is TRBV5-6, the J call TRBJ1-1; D is unclear. The V end was cut by 6 bases, the J end by 0 bases, with 6 bases between. Germline V lookup: CDR1 SGHDT, CDR2 YYEEEE. This CDR3 is 12 amino acids long.